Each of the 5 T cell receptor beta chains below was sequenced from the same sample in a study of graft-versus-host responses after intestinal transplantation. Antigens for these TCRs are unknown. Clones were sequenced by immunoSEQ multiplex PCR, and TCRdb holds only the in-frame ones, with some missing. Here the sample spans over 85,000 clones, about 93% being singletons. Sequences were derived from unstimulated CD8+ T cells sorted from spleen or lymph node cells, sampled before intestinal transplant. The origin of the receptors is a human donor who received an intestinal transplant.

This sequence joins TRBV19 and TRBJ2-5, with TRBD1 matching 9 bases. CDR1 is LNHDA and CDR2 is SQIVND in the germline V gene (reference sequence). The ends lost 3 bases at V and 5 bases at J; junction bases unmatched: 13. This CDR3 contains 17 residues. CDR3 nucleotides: TGTGCCAGTAGTATCTCCCCCCCGCGACAGGGGGAGGAGACCCAGTACTTC. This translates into CASSISPPRQGEETQYF. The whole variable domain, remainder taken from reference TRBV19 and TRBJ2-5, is DGGITQSPKYLFRKEGQNVTLSCEQNLNHDAMYWYRQDPGQGLRLIYYSQIVNDFQKGDIAEGYSVSREKKESFPLTVTSAQKNPTAFYLCASSISPPRQGEETQYFGPGTRLLVL.

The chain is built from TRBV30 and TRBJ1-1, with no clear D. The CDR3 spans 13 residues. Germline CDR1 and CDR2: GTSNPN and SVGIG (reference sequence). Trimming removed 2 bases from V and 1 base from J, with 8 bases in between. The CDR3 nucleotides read TGTGCCTGGAGTAGTCAGACGAACACTGAAGCTTTCTTT. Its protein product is CAWSSQTNTEAFF.

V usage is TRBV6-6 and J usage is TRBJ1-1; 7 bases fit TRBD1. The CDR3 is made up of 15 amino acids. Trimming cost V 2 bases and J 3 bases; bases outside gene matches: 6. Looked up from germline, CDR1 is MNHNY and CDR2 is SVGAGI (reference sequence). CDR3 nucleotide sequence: TGTGCCAGCAGTTACATCCGGGACAGTGACACTGAAGCTTTCTTT. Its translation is CASSYIRDSDTEAFF.

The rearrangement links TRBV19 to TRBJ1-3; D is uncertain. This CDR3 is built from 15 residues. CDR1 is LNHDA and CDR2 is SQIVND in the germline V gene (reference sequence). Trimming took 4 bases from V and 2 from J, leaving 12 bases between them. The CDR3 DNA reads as TGTGCCAGTAGTAAGGACTGGGGAACTGGAAACACCATATATTTT. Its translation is CASSKDWGTGNTIYF. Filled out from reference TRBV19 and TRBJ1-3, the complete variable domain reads DGGITQSPKYLFRKEGQNVTLSCEQNLNHDAMYWYRQDPGQGLRLIYYSQIVNDFQKGDIAEGYSVSREKKESFPLTVTSAQKNPTAFYLCASSKDWGTGNTIYFGEGSWLTVV.

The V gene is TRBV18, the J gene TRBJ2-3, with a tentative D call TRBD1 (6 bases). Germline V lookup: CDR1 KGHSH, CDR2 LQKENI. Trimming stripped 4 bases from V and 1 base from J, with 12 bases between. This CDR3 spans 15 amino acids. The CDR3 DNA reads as TGTGCCAGCTCACTGGACAGTAGCCGCACAGATACGCAGTATTTT. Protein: CASSLDSSRTDTQYF.